These 22 T cell receptor beta chains were sequenced from one sample in a study of blood T cell repertoires in COVID-19. The data were produced by immunoSEQ multiplex PCR, yet TCRdb's version contains in-frame clones alone and is incomplete. This repertoire shows some 270,000 clones, 65% to 90% found once; its top ten account for about 9.1%. The sample was PBMCs or T cells enriched from blood (not recorded which). Receptors originate from a woman in her fifties or sixties with acute COVID-19.

This clone was recorded a few times. This chain uses TRBV7-3 with TRBJ1-1; 7 positions agree with TRBD1. Germline trimming cut 5 bases from V and 3 bases from J; bases unmatched to any gene: 6. CDR1 is SGHTA, CDR2 FQGTGA, per germline. CDR3 length: 14 residues. CDR3: CASSPQGSDTEAFF. CDR3 coding DNA: TGTGCCAGCAGCCCACAGGGGTCAGACACTGAAGCTTTCTTT.

The genes are TRBV6-5 and TRBJ1-1; D perhaps matches TRBD1 (6 bases). Germline V CDR1 and CDR2: MNHEY, SVGAGI. The CDR3 is 14 residues long. Trimming removed 4 bases at V and 0 bases at J, with 9 bases between. As DNA, the CDR3 is TGTGCCAGCAGTTTTCGGACAGTGAACACTGAAGCTTTCTTT. Its translation is CASSFRTVNTEAFF.

The chain joins TRBV4-3 to TRBJ2-7; tentative D call: TRBD2 (6 bases). Between the trimmed V and J ends, which lost 2 bases and 0 bases, there was a span of 17 bases. The germline gives CDR1 LGHNA, CDR2 YSLEER. The CDR3 has 17 residues. In DNA form, the CDR3 reads TGCGCCAGCAGCCAATCCCTCCGCGGGACGATCTCCTACGAGCAGTACTTC. Translating gives CASSQSLRGTISYEQYF.

CDR3 sequence reads: CASSQPHREKLFF. The CDR3 DNA is TGTGCCAGCAGCCAACCTCACAGGGAGAAACTGTTTTTT. The chain employs TRBV4-2 and TRBJ1-4, with D possibly TRBD1 on 6 matching bases. Trimming shortened V by 2 bases and J by 11 bases, and 12 bases separated the two germline ends. This CDR3 spans 13 amino acids. In germline, CDR1 is LGHNA, CDR2 YNFKEQ.

The chain carries TRBV5-6 and TRBJ2-5; 9 bases match TRBD2. Germline trimming cut 2 bases from V and 5 bases from J; bases unmatched to any gene: 10. Germline V gene sequence: CDR1 SGHDT, CDR2 YYEEEE. The CDR3 sequence is 16 residues long. For the CDR3, the DNA is TGTGCCAGCAGCTTAACGCGGGGGGGACGACTGGAGACCCAGTACTTC. It yields the protein CASSLTRGGRLETQYF.

V gene TRBV27 combines with J gene TRBJ1-1; D is unclear. The germline CDR1 and CDR2 sequences are MNHEY and SMNVEV (reference sequence). The CDR3 totals 11 residues. Trimming took 2 bases from V and 8 from J, leaving 6 bases between them. As DNA, the CDR3 is TGTGCCAGCAGTTTAAACGGGGAAGCTTTCTTT. It encodes CASSLNGEAFF.

The V and J genes are TRBV10-3 and TRBJ1-5, with D possibly being TRBD1 (5 bases). This CDR3 region has 15 residues. Trimming removed 5 bases from V and 0 bases from J, with 11 bases in between. CDR1 is ENHRY and CDR2 is SYGVKD in the germline V gene. The CDR3 region has the DNA TGTGCCATCAGTACAGGCGCCGGTAGCAATCAGCCCCAGCATTTT. Translating gives CAISTGAGSNQPQHF.

The chain carries TRBV18 and TRBJ1-5; 9 positions match TRBD1. The germline V gene encodes CDR1 KGHSH and CDR2 LQKENI. The V and J ends lost 3 bases and 1 base, in that order; junction bases with no gene match: 4. CDR3 length: 16 amino acids. CDR3 coding DNA: TGTGCCAGCTCACCTAGGACAGGGGTCAGCAATCAGCCCCAGCATTTT. Protein product: CASSPRTGVSNQPQHF.

The chain links TRBV11-2 to TRBJ1-2, with D possibly TRBD1 on 6 matching bases. Germline CDR1 is SGHAT and CDR2 is FQNNGV. There are 14 residues in the CDR3. V gave up 2 bases and J gave up 6 bases, with 13 bases separating them. The CDR3 here is CASSLITGSNGYTF. For the CDR3, the DNA is TGTGCCAGCAGCTTAATCACAGGGTCCAATGGCTACACCTTC.

The gene calls are TRBV7-9 and TRBJ1-1; maybe TRBD1 (5 bases). The germline V gene encodes CDR1 SEHNR and CDR2 FQNEAQ (reference sequence). The V end was cut by 1 base, the J end by 6 bases, with 15 bases between. This CDR3 spans 15 amino acids. The CDR3 loop reads CASSLDGGKLAEAFF. CDR3 in DNA: TGTGCCAGCAGCTTAGATGGGGGGAAATTGGCTGAAGCTTTCTTT. The full variable domain, rest sourced from reference TRBV7-9 and TRBJ1-1, is DTGVSQNPRHKITKRGQNVTFRCDPISEHNRLYWYRQTLGQGPEFLTYFQNEAQLEKSRLLSDRFSAERPKGSFSTLEIQRTEQGDSAMYLCASSLDGGKLAEAFFGQGTRLTVV.

The chain uses TRBV19 and TRBJ1-6; D not resolved. The V end lost 3 bases, the J end lost 10 bases, and 7 bases lay between the germline ends. The CDR3 totals 12 residues. Germline V gives CDR1 LNHDA, CDR2 SQIVND (reference sequence). Written as DNA, the CDR3 is TGTGCCAGTAGTATGGCCCACTCACCCCTCCACTTT. Its translation: CASSMAHSPLHF. Complete variable domain (other parts from reference TRBV19 and TRBJ1-6): DGGITQSPKYLFRKEGQNVTLSCEQNLNHDAMYWYRQDPGQGLRLIYYSQIVNDFQKGDIAEGYSVSREKKESFPLTVTSAQKNPTAFYLCASSMAHSPLHFGNGTRLTVT.

This clone was seen repeatedly, ten times or more. V gene TRBV7-9 combines with J gene TRBJ2-1; D gene uncertain. This CDR3 has 14 amino acids. The V end was cut by 3 bases, the J end by 10 bases, with 16 bases between. Germline CDR1 reads SEHNR; CDR2 reads FQNEAQ (reference sequence). In DNA, the CDR3 is TGTGCCAGCAGCTTCGAGGAACTCGTAGGCGAGCAGTTCTTC. Its protein is CASSFEELVGEQFF.

The chain is built from TRBV5-1 and TRBJ1-5, with 8 nucleotides matching TRBD1. Germline trimming cut 4 bases from V and 0 bases from J; bases unmatched to any gene: 9. This CDR3 has 17 residues. Germline CDR1 is SGHRS and CDR2 is YFSETQ. In nucleotides, the CDR3 is TGCGCCAGCAGCCCCGGACAGGGCGTATATAGCAATCAGCCCCAGCATTTT. Protein sequence: CASSPGQGVYSNQPQHF.

This clone occurred a few times. The chain joins TRBV7-6 to TRBJ2-7, with 9 bases matching TRBD1. Trimming took 5 bases from V and 1 from J; bases not matched to a gene: 3. CDR3 size: 14 residues. Germline V lookup: CDR1 SGHVS, CDR2 FNYEAQ. This CDR3 is CASSRTGESYEQYF. Here the CDR3 DNA reads TGTGCCAGCAGCAGGACAGGGGAGTCCTACGAGCAGTACTTC.

V usage is TRBV5-1 and J usage is TRBJ1-1; D gene uncertain. The CDR3 loop spans 15 amino acids. Trimming stripped 1 base from V and 0 bases from J, with 10 bases between. The germline CDR1 and CDR2 sequences are SGHRS and YFSETQ. The CDR3 reads CASSLYSTMNTEAFF. The CDR3 bases are TGCGCCAGCAGCTTGTACAGCACAATGAACACTGAAGCTTTCTTT.

The CDR3 reads CATSAQDGDTQYF. The CDR3 nucleotides are TGTGCCACCAGTGCCCAGGATGGAGATACGCAGTATTTT. V is TRBV24-1 and J is TRBJ2-3, with D hard to call. Between the trimmed V and J ends, which lost 5 bases and 5 bases, there was a span of 10 bases. Germline values: CDR1 KGHDR, CDR2 SFDVKD. CDR3 length equals 13 residues.

This clone was recorded only once. This sequence joins TRBV7-9 and TRBJ2-1, with D maybe TRBD2 (6 bases). Germline loops: CDR1 SEHNR, CDR2 FQNEAQ (reference sequence). Trimming removed 5 bases at V and 7 bases at J, with 15 bases between. CDR3 length: 14 residues. CDR3 sequence reads: CASSLMGGLNEQFF. DNA for the CDR3: TGTGCCAGCAGCCTTATGGGGGGTTTGAATGAGCAGTTCTTC.

The chain couples TRBV30 to TRBJ1-6; 8 nucleotides agree with TRBD1. This CDR3 comprises 14 residues. In germline, CDR1 is GTSNPN, CDR2 SVGIG (reference sequence). The V segment lost 0 bases and the J segment 9 bases; nucleotides outside the gene matches: 4. The CDR3 reads CAWSVGQGFSPLHF. DNA of the CDR3: TGTGCCTGGAGTGTTGGACAGGGCTTTTCACCCCTCCACTTT.

The chain couples TRBV12-5 to TRBJ2-2; a possible D gene is TRBD2 (6 bases). The germline V gene has CDR1 LGHNT and CDR2 FRNRAP. V lost 5 bases and J 5 bases, leaving 18 bases between the germline ends. There are 16 residues in the CDR3. The CDR3 DNA sequence: TGTGCTAGTGGTCCCCCGGGCGGGGTGAGGACCGGGGAGCTGTTTTTT. It encodes CASGPPGGVRTGELFF.

V and J are TRBV18 and TRBJ1-5; TRBD1 matches at 9 bases. This CDR3 comprises 15 residues. V gave up 3 bases and J gave up 5 bases; unmatched junction bases: 5. CDR1 and CDR2 (germline): KGHSH, LQKENI. CDR3 residues: CASSPNRGRDQPQHF. CDR3 bases: TGTGCCAGCTCACCCAACAGGGGGCGCGATCAGCCCCAGCATTTT.

The J gene is TRBJ1-2, the V gene TRBV5-4, with TRBD1 as a possible D gene (5 bases). The CDR3 has 14 residues. Trimming shortened V by 4 bases and J by 3 bases, and 13 bases separated the two germline ends. Germline loops: CDR1 SGHNT, CDR2 YYREEE (reference sequence). CDR3 amino acids: CASSRSSGDYGYTF. In DNA form, the CDR3 reads TGTGCCAGCAGCCGATCCTCGGGGGACTATGGCTACACCTTC.

The J gene is TRBJ1-1, the V gene TRBV6-5, with unresolved D. This CDR3 is built from 16 residues. V was clipped by 1 base and J by 5 bases, with 17 bases between them. CDR1 is MNHEY and CDR2 is SVGAGI in the germline V gene. This CDR3 is CASSYFGPPSGTEAFF. DNA for the CDR3: TGTGCCAGCAGTTACTTTGGGCCACCAAGCGGAACTGAAGCTTTCTTT.